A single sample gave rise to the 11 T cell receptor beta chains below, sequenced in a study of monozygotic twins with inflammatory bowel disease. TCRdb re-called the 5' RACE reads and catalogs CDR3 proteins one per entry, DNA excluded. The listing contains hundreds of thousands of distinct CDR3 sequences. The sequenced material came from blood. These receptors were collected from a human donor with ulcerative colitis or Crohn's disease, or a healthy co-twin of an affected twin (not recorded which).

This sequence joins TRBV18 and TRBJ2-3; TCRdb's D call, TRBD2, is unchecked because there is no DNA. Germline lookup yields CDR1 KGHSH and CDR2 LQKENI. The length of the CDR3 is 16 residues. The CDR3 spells CASSPLASGIPDTQYF.

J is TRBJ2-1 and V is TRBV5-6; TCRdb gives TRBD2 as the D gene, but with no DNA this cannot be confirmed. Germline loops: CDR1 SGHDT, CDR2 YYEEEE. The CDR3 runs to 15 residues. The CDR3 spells CASSSPGLALGEQFF. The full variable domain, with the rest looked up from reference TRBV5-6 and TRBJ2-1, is DAGVTQSPTHLIKTRGQQVTLRCSPKSGHDTVSWYQQALGQGPQFIFQYYEEEERQRGNFPDRFSGHQFPNYSSELNVNALLLGDSALYLCASSSPGLALGEQFFGPGTRLTVL.

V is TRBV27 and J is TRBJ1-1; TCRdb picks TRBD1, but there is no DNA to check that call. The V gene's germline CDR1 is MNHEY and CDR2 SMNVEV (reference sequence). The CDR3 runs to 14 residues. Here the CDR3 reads CASLRTGTNTEAFF.

This CDR3 is CSVERSDAYNEQFF. The rearrangement links TRBV29-1 to TRBJ2-1. The CDR3 is made up of 14 amino acids. Germline V gene data show CDR1 as SQVTM and CDR2 as ANQGSEA.

The CDR3 protein is CASSFPPGAGDTQYF. The chain employs TRBV7-2 and TRBJ2-3; TCRdb's assignment of TRBD1 cannot be checked, as there is no DNA. The CDR3 extends over 15 amino acids. Germline-derived CDR1 and CDR2 are SGHTA and FQGNSA.

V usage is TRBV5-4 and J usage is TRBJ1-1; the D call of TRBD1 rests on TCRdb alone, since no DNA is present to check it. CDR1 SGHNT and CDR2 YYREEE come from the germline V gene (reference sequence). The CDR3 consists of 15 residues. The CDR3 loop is CASSLRDRLNTEAFF.

CDR3 loop: CASSEGLRDQPQHF. The chain uses TRBV7-8 and TRBJ1-5. The CDR3 spans 14 residues. Germline V lookup: CDR1 SGHVS, CDR2 FQNEAQ.

This CDR3 reads CASRILTGATGELFF. The V call is TRBV11-2, the J call TRBJ2-2; TCRdb's D gene call, TRBD1, goes unchecked for lack of DNA. CDR1 and CDR2 from the germline V gene are SGHAT and FQNNGV. CDR3 size: 15 residues.

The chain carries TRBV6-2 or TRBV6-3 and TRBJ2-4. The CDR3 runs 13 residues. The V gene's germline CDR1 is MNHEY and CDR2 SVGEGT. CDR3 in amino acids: CASSLEAKNIQYF.

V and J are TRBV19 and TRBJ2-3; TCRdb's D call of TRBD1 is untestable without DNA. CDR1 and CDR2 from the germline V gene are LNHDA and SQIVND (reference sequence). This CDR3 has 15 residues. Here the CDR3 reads CASREGAIPGDTQYF.

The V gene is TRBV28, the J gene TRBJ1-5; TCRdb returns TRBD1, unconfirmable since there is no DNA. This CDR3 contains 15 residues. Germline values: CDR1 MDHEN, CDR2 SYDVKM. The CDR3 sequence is CASYLGAGSNQPQHF.